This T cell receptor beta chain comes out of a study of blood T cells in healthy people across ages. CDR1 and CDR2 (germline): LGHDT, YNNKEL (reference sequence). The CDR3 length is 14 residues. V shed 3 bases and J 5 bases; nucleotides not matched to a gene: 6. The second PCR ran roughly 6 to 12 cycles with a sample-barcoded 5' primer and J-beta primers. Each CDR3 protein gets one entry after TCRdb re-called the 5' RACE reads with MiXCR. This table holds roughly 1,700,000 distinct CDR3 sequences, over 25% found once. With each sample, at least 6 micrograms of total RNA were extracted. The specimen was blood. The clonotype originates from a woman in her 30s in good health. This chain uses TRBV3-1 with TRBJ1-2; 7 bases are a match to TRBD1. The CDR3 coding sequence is TGTGCCAGCAGCCAGTTGACAGGGCCGTATGGCTACACCTTC. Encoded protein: CASSQLTGPYGYTF.